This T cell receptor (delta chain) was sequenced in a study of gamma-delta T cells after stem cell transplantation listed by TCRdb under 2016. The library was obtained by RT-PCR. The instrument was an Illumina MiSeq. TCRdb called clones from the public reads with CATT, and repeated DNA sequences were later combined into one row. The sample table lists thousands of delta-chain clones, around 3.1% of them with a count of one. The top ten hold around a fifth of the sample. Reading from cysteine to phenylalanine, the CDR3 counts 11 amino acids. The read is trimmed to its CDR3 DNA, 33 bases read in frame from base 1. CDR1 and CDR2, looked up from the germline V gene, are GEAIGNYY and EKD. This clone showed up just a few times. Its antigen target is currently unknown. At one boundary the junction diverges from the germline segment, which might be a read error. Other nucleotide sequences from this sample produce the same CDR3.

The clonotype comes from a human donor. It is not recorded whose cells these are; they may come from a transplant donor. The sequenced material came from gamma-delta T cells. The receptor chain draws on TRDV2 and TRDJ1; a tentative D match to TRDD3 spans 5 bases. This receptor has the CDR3 CSATTTDTLIF. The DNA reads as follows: TGTTCTGCTACTACCACCGATACACTCATCTTT.